The text below deals with one T cell receptor (beta chain). The antigen remains undetermined. The same CDR3 is also encoded by other DNA sequences in this sample. Repertoires were generated with immunoSEQ multiplex PCR, while TCRdb's copy carries only in-frame clones and drops some. Among about 350,000 clones listed, about 85% were seen once. Treatment: around 19 received Ad26.COV2.S at low or high dose, single or two shots; 5 received placebo; per-sample allocation not given. Samples were taken on day 63 after the first vaccine or placebo injection. In the vaccine, an Ad26 vector expressed the SARS-CoV-2 spike of the Wuhan strain. The data originate from a study of Ad26.COV2.S vaccination and SARS-CoV-2 variants. Overall study: Into the muscle, Ad26.COV2.S was dosed once or twice, 56 days apart. Findings of the study overall: A substantial breadth of spike-specific CD8+ and CD4+ T cell responses after vaccination has been reported. The study found similar non-spike TCR breadth in vaccine and placebo recipients.

V was cut by 0 bases and J by 0 bases, with 3 bases left in between. Germline V gene data show CDR1 as GTSNPN and CDR2 as SVGIG (reference sequence). The CDR3 contains 13 residues. This chain links TRBV30 with TRBJ1-5; D is undetermined. The receptor's source is a person between 18 and 65 years old who received the Ad26.COV2.S COVID-19 vaccine or a placebo. Sample: peripheral blood, taken in a trial of Ad26.COV2.S vaccine versus placebo. This CDR3 is CAWSVDSNQPQHF. In DNA form, the CDR3 reads TGTGCCTGGAGTGTAGATAGCAATCAGCCCCAGCATTTT.